One and the same sample provided the 9 T cell receptor beta chains below, sequenced in a study of blood T cells in healthy people across ages. The use of a sample-barcoded 5' primer and a J-beta primer mix characterized a second PCR of roughly 7 to 12 cycles. TCRdb called the 5' RACE reads again in MiXCR, with one record for every CDR3 protein. Of 760,000 or so distinct CDR3 sequences listed, 20% to 30% are singletons. Separately, the same data were catalogued under a study of T cells of mothers and their children.

Sequenced: blood. The receptors were gathered from a boy younger than 18 in good health.

The chain joins TRBV20-1 to TRBJ2-1, with D perhaps matching TRBD1 or TRBD2 (5 bases each). Germline V gene sequence: CDR1 DFQATT, CDR2 SNEGSKA (reference sequence). Trimming took 3 bases from V and 3 from J, leaving 15 bases between them. The CDR3 runs to 15 residues. CDR3 bases: TGCAGTGCTAGTCTAAACGGGGCTATCTACAATGAGCAGTTCTTC. Translating it yields CSASLNGAIYNEQFF.

This clonotype was seen a handful of times. The chain has TRBV4-2 and TRBJ1-1, with D maybe TRBD1 (6 bases). CDR1 and CDR2 (germline): LGHNA, YNFKEQ. This CDR3 spans 15 amino acids. V was clipped by 4 bases and J by 0 bases, with 12 bases between them. Here the CDR3 DNA reads TGTGCCAGCAGCCCGGGACAACCCATGAACACTGAAGCTTTCTTT. Its translation: CASSPGQPMNTEAFF.

This chain uses TRBV12-3 or TRBV12-4 with TRBJ2-2; 9 bases agree with TRBD2. There are 13 residues in the CDR3. The junction had 1 base not matched to a gene; V was cut back by 8 bases and J by 3 bases. This CDR3 is CASVAGDTGELFF. Written as DNA, the CDR3 is TGTGCCAGCGTAGCGGGAGACACCGGGGAGCTGTTTTTT.

The chain links TRBV7-8 to TRBJ2-1, with 12 nucleotides matching TRBD2. CDR1 SGHVS and CDR2 FQNEAQ come from the germline V gene. V dropped 4 bases and J dropped 3; count of bases not matched to a gene: 13. This CDR3 is built from 19 residues. DNA for the CDR3: TGTGCCAGCAGCTCCCTACTAGCGGGGGGACGAGCGAACTACAATGAGCAGTTCTTC. It translates to CASSSLLAGGRANYNEQFF.

The rearrangement links TRBV29-1 to TRBJ2-6; D possibly matches TRBD1 or TRBD2 (5 bases each). Trimming removed 3 bases from V and 2 bases from J, with 11 bases in between. CDR1 is SQVTM, CDR2 ANQGSEA, per germline. The CDR3 extends over 15 amino acids. The CDR3 DNA reads TGCAGCGTTGAGGGGGTTGGAACTGGGGCCAACGTCCTGACTTTC. This sequence encodes CSVEGVGTGANVLTF. Full variable domain (rest looked up from reference TRBV29-1 and TRBJ2-6): SAVISQKPSRDICQRGTSLTIQCQVDSQVTMMFWYRQQPGQSLTLIATANQGSEATYESGFVIDKFPISRPNLTFSTLTVSNMSPEDSSIYLCSVEGVGTGANVLTFGAGSRLTVL.

The CDR3 is CSAMDNYEQYF. CDR3 DNA: TGCAGCGCCATGGACAACTACGAGCAGTACTTC. The J gene is TRBJ2-7, the V gene TRBV29-1; D possibly corresponds to TRBD1 (5 bases). With 7 bases removed from V and 3 bases from J, the gap between germline ends came to 10 bases. Germline V gene lookup returns CDR1 SQVTM and CDR2 ANQGSEA. CDR3 length: 11 amino acids.

The CDR3 region is CSARDNSGVSYNEQFF. Here the CDR3 DNA reads TGCAGTGCTAGGGATAATAGCGGGGTCTCCTACAATGAGCAGTTCTTC. The chain joins TRBV20-1 to TRBJ2-1; TRBD2 matches 8 bases. V was clipped by 3 bases and J by 0 bases; unmatched bases: 7. The CDR3 has 16 residues. CDR1 is DFQATT and CDR2 is SNEGSKA in the germline V gene (reference sequence).

The chain combines TRBV7-2 with TRBJ2-3, with 8 bases fitting TRBD2. CDR1 and CDR2 (germline): SGHTA, FQGNSA. J lost 8 bases, V lost 4 bases, and 17 bases had no gene match. This CDR3 comprises 17 residues. CDR3 DNA: TGTGCCAGCAGCTCACCTATACGGGAGGGACTTAAAAGTACGCAGTATTTT. Protein sequence: CASSSPIREGLKSTQYF.

CDR3 sequence: CASSLTTSGRGDTQYF. DNA for the CDR3: TGTGCCAGCAGCCTCACGACTAGCGGCCGGGGAGATACGCAGTATTTT. The chain joins TRBV3-1 to TRBJ2-3; 9 bases fit TRBD2. CDR1 is LGHDT, CDR2 YNNKEL, per germline (reference sequence). V lost 4 bases and J lost 5; bases outside the gene matches: 10. This CDR3 has 16 amino acids.